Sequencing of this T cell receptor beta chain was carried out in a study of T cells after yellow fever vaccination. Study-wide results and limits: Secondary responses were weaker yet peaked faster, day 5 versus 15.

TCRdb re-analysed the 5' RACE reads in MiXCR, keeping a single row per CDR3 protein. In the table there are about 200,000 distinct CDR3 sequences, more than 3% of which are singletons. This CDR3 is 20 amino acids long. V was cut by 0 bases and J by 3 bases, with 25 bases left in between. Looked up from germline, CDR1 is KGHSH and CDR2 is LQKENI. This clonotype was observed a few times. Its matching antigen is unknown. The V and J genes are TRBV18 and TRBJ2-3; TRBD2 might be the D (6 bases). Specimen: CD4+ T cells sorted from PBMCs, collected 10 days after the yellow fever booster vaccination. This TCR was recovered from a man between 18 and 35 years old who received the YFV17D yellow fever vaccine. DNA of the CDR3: TGTGCCAGCTCACCACCTCAGTCGGGTGACGCGGGACTGGGGACAGATACGCAGTATTTT. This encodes CASSPPQSGDAGLGTDTQYF. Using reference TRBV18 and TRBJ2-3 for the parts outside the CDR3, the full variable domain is NAGVMQNPRHLVRRRGQEARLRCSPMKGHSHVYWYRQLPEEGLKFMVYLQKENIIDESGMPKERFSAEFPKEGPSILRIQQVVRGDSAAYFCASSPPQSGDAGLGTDTQYFGPGTRLTVL.